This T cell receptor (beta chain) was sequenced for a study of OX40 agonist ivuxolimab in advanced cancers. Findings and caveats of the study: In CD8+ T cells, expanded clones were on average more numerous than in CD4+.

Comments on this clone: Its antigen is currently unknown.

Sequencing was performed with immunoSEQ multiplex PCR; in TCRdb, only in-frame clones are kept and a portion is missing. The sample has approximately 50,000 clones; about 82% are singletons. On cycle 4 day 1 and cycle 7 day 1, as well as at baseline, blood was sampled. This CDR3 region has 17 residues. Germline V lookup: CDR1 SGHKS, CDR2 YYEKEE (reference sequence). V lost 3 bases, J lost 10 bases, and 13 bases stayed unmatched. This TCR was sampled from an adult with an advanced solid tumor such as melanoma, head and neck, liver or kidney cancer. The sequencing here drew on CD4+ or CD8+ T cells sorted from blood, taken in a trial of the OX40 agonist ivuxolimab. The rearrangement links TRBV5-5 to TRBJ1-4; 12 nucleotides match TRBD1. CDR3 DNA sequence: TGTGCCAGCAGCTGGGACAGGGGGCGAGGAATGATTGGAAAACTGTTTTTT. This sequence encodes CASSWDRGRGMIGKLFF.